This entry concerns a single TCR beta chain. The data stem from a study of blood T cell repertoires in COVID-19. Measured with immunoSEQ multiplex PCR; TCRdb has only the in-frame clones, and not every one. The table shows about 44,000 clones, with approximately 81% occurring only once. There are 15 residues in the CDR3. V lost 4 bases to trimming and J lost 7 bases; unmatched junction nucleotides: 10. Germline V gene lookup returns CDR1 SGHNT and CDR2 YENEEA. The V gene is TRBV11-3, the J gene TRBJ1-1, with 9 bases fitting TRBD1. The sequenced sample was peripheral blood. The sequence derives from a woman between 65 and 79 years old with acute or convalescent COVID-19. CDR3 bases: TGTGCCAGCAGCTCTGCTGGGACAGGGAGAAGTGAAGCTTTCTTT. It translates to CASSSAGTGRSEAFF.